Following are 30 T cell receptor beta chains from one sample sequenced in a study of blood T cell repertoires in COVID-19. The table came from immunoSEQ multiplex PCR; TCRdb's copy has only in-frame clones and leaves some out. The table includes roughly 220,000 clones, 70% to 90% detected once. Sample: peripheral blood. Receptors were obtained from a woman aged 45 to 65 with COVID-19, enrolled during active disease.

The V gene is TRBV2, the J gene TRBJ1-2; 8 nucleotides match TRBD1. CDR3 length: 15 residues. After removal of 7 bases from V and 5 bases from J, the junction contained 12 bases not matched to a gene. Per the germline V gene, CDR1 is SNHLY and CDR2 is FYNNEI. This CDR3 is CASIRGQDFIYGYTF. CDR3 DNA sequence: TGTGCCAGCATAAGGGGACAGGACTTTATTTATGGCTACACCTTC.

A remark on this clone: Distinct nucleotide sequences in the sample also encode this CDR3. The rearrangement uses TRBV5-1 and TRBJ1-1; possible D gene TRBD1, 6 bases. CDR1 is SGHRS and CDR2 is YFSETQ in the germline V gene. Trimming removed 4 bases from V and 0 bases from J, with 10 bases in between. The CDR3 sequence is 14 residues long. CDR3: CASSTDRLNTEAFF. The CDR3 region has the DNA TGCGCCAGCAGCACCGACAGGTTGAACACTGAAGCTTTCTTT.

The chain combines TRBV19 with TRBJ1-4, with D possibly being TRBD1 (6 bases). Germline V gene data show CDR1 as LNHDA and CDR2 as SQIVND (reference sequence). Trimming shortened V by 5 bases and J by 8 bases, and 12 bases separated the two germline ends. The CDR3 length is 13 residues. In nucleotides, the CDR3 is TGTGCCAGTAGTCAACAGGGCCGAGAAAAACTGTTTTTT. Amino acid sequence: CASSQQGREKLFF. The full variable domain, in which reference TRBV19 and TRBJ1-4 provide the parts outside the CDR3, is DGGITQSPKYLFRKEGQNVTLSCEQNLNHDAMYWYRQDPGQGLRLIYYSQIVNDFQKGDIAEGYSVSREKKESFPLTVTSAQKNPTAFYLCASSQQGREKLFFGSGTQLSVL.

The V and J genes are TRBV6-6 and TRBJ1-2; 8 nucleotides align to TRBD1. With V trimmed by 2 bases and J by 7 bases, 9 bases remained unmatched. The germline V gene has CDR1 MNHNY and CDR2 SVGAGI (reference sequence). There are 15 residues in the CDR3. The CDR3 loop is CASSYTQGAHLGYTF. CDR3 DNA: TGTGCCAGCAGTTACACCCAGGGGGCGCACCTTGGCTACACCTTC.

The genes are TRBV2 and TRBJ2-3; weak D call: TRBD2 (5 bases). Deletions cut 4 bases from V and 3 bases from J, with 14 bases between. Germline CDR1 SNHLY, CDR2 FYNNEI. CDR3 length equals 15 residues. The CDR3 bases are TGTGCCAGCAGTGGGGCTGCACGAGGGACAGATACGCAGTATTTT. Translation gives CASSGAARGTDTQYF.

The chain has TRBV5-5 and TRBJ1-2; 8 nucleotides align to TRBD1. J was trimmed by 6 bases and V by 6 bases; bases with no gene match: 10. Germline V gene lookup returns CDR1 SGHKS and CDR2 YYEKEE (reference sequence). CDR3 length: 14 residues. CDR3 DNA: TGTGCCAGCACCTTAGACAGGGGAATTGATGGCTACACCTTC. Amino acids: CASTLDRGIDGYTF.

The chain uses TRBV27 and TRBJ2-7; possible D gene TRBD1, 5 bases. Germline V CDR1 and CDR2: MNHEY, SMNVEV (reference sequence). V was shortened by 3 bases and J by 5 bases, with 11 bases between the two germline ends. CDR3 length equals 13 residues. CDR3 in amino acids: CASSFRASNEQYF. CDR3 DNA sequence: TGTGCCAGCAGTTTCAGGGCATCCAACGAGCAGTACTTC.

A few counts support this clone. The chain employs TRBV5-6 and TRBJ1-6; D is ambiguous. CDR1 is SGHDT, CDR2 YYEEEE, per germline. The CDR3 sequence is 14 residues long. V was pared by 1 base and J by 10 bases, with 12 bases between. This chain's CDR3 is CASSLPVGESPLHF. The CDR3, as DNA: TGTGCCAGCAGCTTGCCGGTTGGGGAGTCACCCCTCCACTTT.

J is TRBJ1-2 and V is TRBV12-3 or TRBV12-4; possible D gene TRBD1, 6 bases. The V end lost 5 bases, the J end lost 4 bases, and 11 bases lay between the germline ends. This CDR3 has 13 residues. CDR3: CASSKDRFYGYTF. CDR3 DNA sequence: TGTGCCAGCAGTAAAGACAGGTTCTATGGCTACACCTTC.

As for this clone: One junction end does not reproduce the germline sequence, and a read error may be involved. The chain combines TRBV12-3 or TRBV12-4 with TRBJ1-2; no clear D gene. The CDR3 runs to 11 residues. The CDR3 reads CASIQKWRPYF. CDR3 DNA sequence: TGTGCCAGCATCCAAAAATGGCGGCCGTACTTC.

The V and J genes are TRBV5-1 and TRBJ2-5, with D possibly being TRBD2 (5 bases). V lost 4 bases and J 0 bases, leaving 10 bases between the germline ends. CDR1 is SGHRS and CDR2 is YFSETQ in the germline V gene. This CDR3 is built from 14 residues. The CDR3 region is CASSLFGNQETQYF. CDR3 coding DNA: TGCGCCAGCAGCCTCTTCGGGAACCAAGAGACCCAGTACTTC.

This chain connects TRBV9 to TRBJ1-2; 9 bases match TRBD1. Germline-derived CDR1 and CDR2 are SGDLS and YYNGEE. V lost 4 bases, J lost 0 bases, and 4 bases stayed unmatched. The CDR3 is 15 residues long. This CDR3 reads CASSTTGGSNYGYTF. In nucleotides, the CDR3 is TGTGCCAGCAGCACCACAGGGGGCTCTAACTATGGCTACACCTTC.

The chain links TRBV28 to TRBJ1-1, with TRBD1 matching over 7 bases. From germline, CDR1 is MDHEN and CDR2 SYDVKM. V shed 7 bases and J 5 bases; nucleotides not matched to a gene: 22. This CDR3 has 18 amino acids. CDR3 coding DNA: TGTGCCAGCATCATATTTAGGGGGCAGGGCAATCCAAGAACTGAAGCTTTCTTT. This encodes CASIIFRGQGNPRTEAFF.

The chain has TRBV5-6 and TRBJ2-7, with 8 bases that match TRBD2. This CDR3 is 14 amino acids long. The germline CDR1 and CDR2 sequences are SGHDT and YYEEEE. V trimming: 0 bases; J trimming: 5 bases; junction bases outside the gene matches: 4. This CDR3 reads CASSLAGGPHEQYF. In nucleotides, the CDR3 is TGTGCCAGCAGCTTGGCGGGGGGGCCCCACGAGCAGTACTTC.

V gene TRBV4-3 combines with J gene TRBJ2-7, with TRBD1 as a possible D gene (5 bases). The germline V gene encodes CDR1 LGHNA and CDR2 YSLEER. This CDR3 is built from 15 residues. V gave up 0 bases and J gave up 0 bases, with 9 bases separating them. The CDR3 reads CASSQETDTSYEQYF. DNA of the CDR3: TGCGCCAGCAGCCAAGAAACGGACACCTCCTACGAGCAGTACTTC.

The chain carries TRBV19 and TRBJ1-4, with TRBD1 matching 8 bases. In germline, CDR1 is LNHDA, CDR2 SQIVND (reference sequence). The CDR3 spans 14 residues. With 4 bases clipped from V and 8 bases from J, the junction kept 6 bases outside the gene matches. CDR3 nucleotides: TGTGCCAGTAGTACGGACAGGGCTCGGGAAAAACTGTTTTTT. This translates into CASSTDRAREKLFF.

The gene calls are TRBV5-6 and TRBJ1-5; TRBD1 might be the D (5 bases). Trimming took off 5 bases at V and 7 bases at J, with 22 bases between the two ends. Germline V gene data show CDR1 as SGHDT and CDR2 as YYEEEE. This CDR3 has 16 amino acids. The DNA for the CDR3 is TGTGCCAGCAGTCGTATGGGGACTACCAGGGAACAGCCCCAGCATTTT. Amino acids: CASSRMGTTREQPQHF.

As to this clone: Other DNA variants within this sample encode the same CDR3. The chain couples TRBV11-2 to TRBJ2-6; 7 bases are a match to TRBD2. Germline-derived CDR1 and CDR2 are SGHAT and FQNNGV. V shed 1 base and J 0 bases; nucleotides not matched to a gene: 3. There are 17 residues in the CDR3. The CDR3 sequence: CASSLVSGGSGANVLTF. The CDR3 DNA reads as TGTGCCAGCAGCTTAGTGTCGGGGGGCTCTGGGGCCAACGTCCTGACTTTC.

The J gene is TRBJ2-3, the V gene TRBV6-2 or TRBV6-3; D unresolved. The V and J ends lost 4 bases and 10 bases respectively, with 12 bases between them. The CDR3 has 12 residues. Germline V lookup: CDR1 MNHEY, CDR2 SVGEGT. As DNA, the CDR3 is TGTGCCAGCAGTTCCAGCGTTCGAGCGCAGTATTTT. It codes for CASSSSVRAQYF.

V gene TRBV19 combines with J gene TRBJ2-3; maybe TRBD1 (5 bases). The germline V and J ends were trimmed by 5 bases and 1 base, with 13 bases remaining between them. CDR3 length: 15 amino acids. CDR1 and CDR2 (germline): LNHDA, SQIVND (reference sequence). CDR3 region: CASSVMGPGTDTQYF. DNA for the CDR3: TGTGCCAGTAGTGTGATGGGGCCCGGCACAGATACGCAGTATTTT.

The chain employs TRBV24-1 and TRBJ2-1; 10 bases fit TRBD1. This CDR3 comprises 15 residues. The junction had 6 bases not matched to a gene; V was cut back by 2 bases and J by 9 bases. Germline values: CDR1 KGHDR, CDR2 SFDVKD. In DNA, the CDR3 is TGTGCCACCAGTGATTCCGGGACAGGGGTTGCTGAGCAGTTCTTC. Its protein is CATSDSGTGVAEQFF.

The J gene is TRBJ1-2, the V gene TRBV6-5; a possible D gene is TRBD1 (6 bases). This CDR3 contains 15 residues. The V end was cut by 2 bases, the J end by 7 bases, with 17 bases between. From germline, CDR1 is MNHEY and CDR2 SVGAGI. CDR3 in DNA: TGTGCCAGCAGTTACGGTTTAGAAGGGGGAACTGGCTACACCTTC. Protein: CASSYGLEGGTGYTF.

This chain joins TRBV4-3 and TRBJ1-1; the D is unclear. This CDR3 has 12 residues. Germline-derived CDR1 and CDR2 are LGHNA and YSLEER. V was pared by 4 bases and J by 5 bases, with 8 bases between. The CDR3, as DNA: TGCGCCAGCAGCCTCGGGTGGACTGAAGCTTTCTTT. Amino acids: CASSLGWTEAFF.

The chain is built from TRBV7-2 and TRBJ2-1; the D gene is possibly TRBD1 (6 bases). This CDR3 spans 12 amino acids. V lost 4 bases and J lost 10, with 11 bases in between. CDR1 is SGHTA, CDR2 FQGNSA, per germline. This chain's CDR3 is CASSSRGSEQFF. CDR3 in DNA: TGTGCCAGCAGCTCCAGGGGAAGCGAGCAGTTCTTC.

The rearrangement joins TRBV19 to TRBJ2-7; perhaps TRBD2 as D (6 bases). Trimming removed 5 bases from V and 4 bases from J, with 12 bases in between. The CDR3 is 13 residues long. The germline V gene has CDR1 LNHDA and CDR2 SQIVND (reference sequence). The CDR3 nucleotides read TGTGCCAGTAGTCCGGGGGTAGGGTACGAGCAGTACTTC. Residues: CASSPGVGYEQYF.

V gene TRBV5-1 combines with J gene TRBJ1-3; D unresolved. In germline, CDR1 is SGHRS, CDR2 YFSETQ. CDR3 length equals 13 residues. Trimming took 4 bases from V and 0 from J, leaving 5 bases between them. CDR3 in amino acids: CASSTTSGNTIYF. The CDR3 DNA is TGCGCCAGCAGCACTACCTCTGGAAACACCATATATTTT. The full variable domain, rest sourced from reference TRBV5-1 and TRBJ1-3, is KAGVTQTPRYLIKTRGQQVTLSCSPISGHRSVSWYQQTPGQGLQFLFEYFSETQRNKGNFPGRFSGRQFSNSRSEMNVSTLELGDSALYLCASSTTSGNTIYFGEGSWLTVV.

For the CDR3, the DNA is TGTGCCAGCAGCGTGACAGAGTACCAAGAGACCCAGTACTTC. Translation gives CASSVTEYQETQYF. The genes are TRBV5-4 and TRBJ2-5; D perhaps matches TRBD1 (5 bases). The germline V gene encodes CDR1 SGHNT and CDR2 YYREEE (reference sequence). The CDR3 has 14 amino acids. Trimming left V 4 bases short and J 0 bases short, with 10 bases between.

The sample holds a few counts of this clone. This chain links TRBV10-3 with TRBJ2-3, with no clear D. CDR3 length: 13 amino acids. Germline-derived CDR1 and CDR2 are ENHRY and SYGVKD. Trimming took 8 bases from V and 2 from J, leaving 11 bases between them. The CDR3 DNA is TGTGCCATCGTAGCTGAACTCACAGATACGCAGTATTTT. This gives the protein CAIVAELTDTQYF.

The chain employs TRBV5-1 and TRBJ2-6; perhaps TRBD2 as D (5 bases). The V and J ends lost 5 bases and 3 bases respectively, with 18 bases between them. CDR1 is SGHRS and CDR2 is YFSETQ in the germline V gene. CDR3 length: 17 amino acids. CDR3 nucleotide sequence: TGCGCCAGCAGGGTCGGGAACCAAGCCGGTGGGGCCAACGTCCTGACTTTC. Translating it yields CASRVGNQAGGANVLTF.

This rearrangement joins TRBV28 to TRBJ1-1; TRBD1 agrees at 7 bases. Trimming at V came to 3 bases and at J to 3 bases, leaving 7 bases not matched to a gene. This CDR3 comprises 15 residues. Per the germline V gene, CDR1 is MDHEN and CDR2 is SYDVKM. The CDR3 here is CASSLAGTVYTEAFF. The DNA of the CDR3 is TGTGCCAGCAGTTTGGCCGGGACAGTTTACACTGAAGCTTTCTTT.